Below, one TCR beta chain is given with its context. This sample was taken from a study of blood T cell repertoires in COVID-19. Germline CDR1 is MDHEN and CDR2 is SYDVKM. V lost 6 bases and J lost 4, with 15 bases in between. This CDR3 region has 15 residues. All exposed participants met a person with COVID-19 within 2 weeks before entering the study. The table came from immunoSEQ multiplex PCR; TCRdb's copy has only in-frame clones and leaves some out. The sample holds 130,000 to 150,000 clones, about 85% seen once. Material for sequencing was PBMCs or T cells enriched from blood (not recorded which). The chain uses TRBV28 and TRBJ2-2, with D possibly TRBD1 on 6 matching bases. The receptor was derived from a woman in her thirties or forties who had been exposed to COVID-19. The CDR3 sequence is CASSLPGQSTGELFF. The CDR3 DNA reads TGTGCCAGCAGCTTGCCGGGACAAAGCACCGGGGAGCTGTTTTTT. Full variable domain (missing parts from reference TRBV28 and TRBJ2-2): DVKVTQSSRYLVKRTGEKVFLECVQDMDHENMFWYRQDPGLGLRLIYFSYDVKMKEKGDIPEGYSVSREKKERFSLILESASTNQTSMYLCASSLPGQSTGELFFGEGSRLTVL.